The table lists the clone carrying this T cell receptor (beta chain) with a few counts. Its antigen is not known. Indicated treatment: oral pan-JAK inhibitor, 5-10 mg twice daily. The investigators collected lesional scalp punch biopsies and peripheral blood from alopecia areata patients. The CDR3 sequence is 14 residues long. Germline lookup yields CDR1 SNHLY and CDR2 FYNNEI. V trimming: 7 bases; J trimming: 9 bases; junction bases outside the gene matches: 6. The sample comes from a study of CD8+ T cells in alopecia areata. Notes on the study in general: How baseline CD8+ expansion relates to response remains uncertain (there was one nonresponder). In lesional scalp, particularly from alopecia totalis/universalis, clonality was higher than in normal scalp. Persistence in scalp and blood during tofacitinib was observed for many expanded lesional clones.

TCR sequencing used cDNA made by reverse transcription of extracted RNA. Here immunoSEQ multiplex PCR was the method, and the copy in TCRdb shows in-frame clones only, minus some. The data contain 200,000 to 250,000 clones, 35% to 40% of them singletons. The TCR originated in a human donor with alopecia areata. This chain links TRBV2 with TRBJ2-1, with 13 bases lining up with TRBD2. The starting material was CD4+ T cells sorted from blood, obtained at week 34, from a patient treated with tofacitinib. The CDR3: CASKGTSGIVEQFF. Written as DNA, the CDR3 is TGTGCCAGCAAGGGGACTAGCGGGATAGTTGAGCAGTTCTTC.